These 17 T cell receptor beta chains share one sample of origin, sequenced in a study of cytomegalovirus exposure and HLA in healthy donors. Vbeta (60) and Jbeta (13) primers were used in the PCR. Libraries were prepared by immunoSEQ multiplex PCR; TCRdb keeps only in-frame clonotypes and omits some of them. The table shows around 120,000 clones, with roughly four fifths occurring only once. The sequenced sample was PBMCs. The receptors stem from a male donor in good health and CMV-seropositive.

The chain joins TRBV28 to TRBJ2-7; possible D gene TRBD1, 6 bases. Per the germline V gene, CDR1 is MDHEN and CDR2 is SYDVKM. The CDR3 loop spans 17 amino acids. Trimming stripped 5 bases from V and 9 bases from J, with 29 bases between. The CDR3 reads CASSKRTATPDTLGQYF. CDR3 DNA: TGTGCCAGCAGTAAAAGGACAGCCACCCCAGACACGTTAGGGCAGTACTTC.

The genes are TRBV5-1 and TRBJ2-7; a possible D gene is TRBD1 (6 bases). Trimming stripped 2 bases from V and 5 bases from J, with 17 bases between. The V gene's germline CDR1 is SGHRS and CDR2 YFSETQ. The CDR3 has 15 residues. The CDR3 DNA sequence: TGCGCCAGCAGCTTACAGGGACGGGGACGGGACGAGCAGTACTTC. Protein product: CASSLQGRGRDEQYF.

The chain uses TRBV27 and TRBJ2-7; 8 bases line up with TRBD1. CDR1 is MNHEY, CDR2 SMNVEV, per germline (reference sequence). This CDR3 has 15 residues. V dropped 5 bases and J dropped 3; count of bases not matched to a gene: 9. The CDR3 nucleotides read TGTGCCAGCAGTCGCCAAGTGGGACAGGACTACGAGCAGTACTTC. This codes for CASSRQVGQDYEQYF.

The chain recombines TRBV28 with TRBJ2-5; 7 nucleotides align to TRBD2. V dropped 4 bases and J dropped 1; count of bases not matched to a gene: 6. Germline-derived CDR1 and CDR2 are MDHEN and SYDVKM. The CDR3 length is 15 residues. For the CDR3, the DNA is TGTGCCAGCAGTTCGGGGGGAGGTCTCCAAGAGACCCAGTACTTC. This sequence encodes CASSSGGGLQETQYF.

The rearrangement links TRBV7-9 to TRBJ2-5, with D possibly matching TRBD2 (5 bases). This CDR3 region has 14 residues. V lost 7 bases and J 1 base, leaving 13 bases between the germline ends. Germline loops: CDR1 SEHNR, CDR2 FQNEAQ (reference sequence). CDR3 protein: CASTPLDFQETQYF. The CDR3 coding sequence is TGTGCCAGCACCCCTTTGGACTTCCAAGAGACCCAGTACTTC.

V usage is TRBV30 and J usage is TRBJ1-2, with D perhaps matching TRBD1 (5 bases). V lost 8 bases, J lost 8 bases, and 21 bases lay in between. Germline CDR1 and CDR2: GTSNPN and SVGIG (reference sequence). This CDR3 contains 13 residues. The CDR3 spells CAGTPAGVGGYTF. CDR3 coding DNA: TGTGCCGGGACCCCTGCGGGGGTAGGCGGCTACACCTTC.

V gene TRBV5-5 combines with J gene TRBJ2-1; TRBD2 matches 9 bases. The CDR3 consists of 15 residues. V was pared by 4 bases and J by 9 bases, with 11 bases of the junction left unmatched. Germline lookup yields CDR1 SGHKS and CDR2 YYEKEE (reference sequence). CDR3 sequence reads: CASSPRGREGPEQFF. CDR3 nucleotides: TGTGCCAGCAGCCCACGGGGGCGGGAGGGCCCTGAGCAGTTCTTC.

This chain uses TRBV7-2 with TRBJ2-7; 7 nucleotides line up with TRBD1. This CDR3 is 16 amino acids long. V was pared by 1 base and J by 0 bases, with 6 bases of the junction left unmatched. CDR1 and CDR2 from the germline V gene are SGHTA and FQGNSA. CDR3 sequence reads: CASSLDRQGLSYEQYF. CDR3 DNA sequence: TGTGCCAGCAGCTTAGACCGACAGGGCCTCTCCTACGAGCAGTACTTC. The full variable domain, its missing parts supplied by reference TRBV7-2 and TRBJ2-7, is GAGVSQSPSNKVTEKGKDVELRCDPISGHTALYWYRQSLGQGLEFLIYFQGNSAPDKSGLPSDRFSAERTGGSVSTLTIQRTQQEDSAVYLCASSLDRQGLSYEQYFGPGTRLTVT.

The chain employs TRBV28 and TRBJ2-6; D is unclear. Between the trimmed V and J ends, which lost 1 base and 3 bases, there was a span of 4 bases. CDR1 is MDHEN, CDR2 SYDVKM, per germline. CDR3 length: 14 amino acids. CDR3 in amino acids: CASSLSGGANVLTF. DNA of the CDR3: TGTGCCAGCAGTTTATCCGGTGGGGCCAACGTCCTGACTTTC.

This chain joins TRBV30 and TRBJ1-2; 7 bases line up with TRBD1. CDR3 length: 14 amino acids. Germline V gives CDR1 GTSNPN, CDR2 SVGIG (reference sequence). V shed 2 bases and J 5 bases; nucleotides not matched to a gene: 8. As DNA, the CDR3 is TGTGCCTGGAGTAGTGACAGGGAATGGTATGGCTACACCTTC. Translated: CAWSSDREWYGYTF.

V and J are TRBV4-2 and TRBJ2-7, with 8 bases lining up with TRBD2. The trim removed 2 bases at V and 0 bases at J, leaving 0 bases unmatched. From germline, CDR1 is LGHNA and CDR2 YNFKEQ. The CDR3 has 14 residues. As DNA, the CDR3 is TGTGCCAGCAGCCAAAGCGGGAGCTCCTACGAGCAGTACTTC. Its translation: CASSQSGSSYEQYF.

This clone has just a few counts. This sequence joins TRBV6-5 and TRBJ1-2; 7 bases agree with TRBD1. Germline loops: CDR1 MNHEY, CDR2 SVGAGI. The V segment lost 5 bases and the J segment 8 bases; nucleotides outside the gene matches: 11. This CDR3 spans 14 amino acids. CDR3 amino acids: CASSRGTVENGYTF. CDR3 in DNA: TGTGCCAGCAGTCGCGGGACAGTTGAGAACGGCTACACCTTC.

The chain combines TRBV2 with TRBJ1-5, with TRBD1 identical over 8 bases. Germline-derived CDR1 and CDR2 are SNHLY and FYNNEI. Losses at the gene ends were 5 bases for V and 0 bases for J; bases not matched to a gene: 3. There are 15 residues in the CDR3. The CDR3, as DNA: TGTGCCAGCAGTACCCAGGGGGCTAGCAATCAGCCCCAGCATTTT. This sequence encodes CASSTQGASNQPQHF. Full variable domain (outside the CDR3, taken from reference TRBV2 and TRBJ1-5): EPEVTQTPSHQVTQMGQEVILRCVPISNHLYFYWYRQILGQKVEFLVSFYNNEISEKSEIFDDQFSVERPDGSNFTLKIRSTKLEDSAMYFCASSTQGASNQPQHFGDGTRLSIL.

The chain carries TRBV7-6 and TRBJ1-3; D is unresolved. Germline CDR1 reads SGHVS; CDR2 reads FNYEAQ. The CDR3 runs 14 residues. Trimming left V 1 base short and J 4 bases short, with 8 bases between. The chain's CDR3 is CASSLEGGGNTIYF. Written as DNA, the CDR3 is TGTGCCAGCAGCTTAGAGGGAGGGGGAAACACCATATATTTT.

The chain links TRBV7-2 to TRBJ1-4; D unclear. From germline, CDR1 is SGHTA and CDR2 FQGNSA. The germline V and J ends were trimmed by 6 bases and 7 bases, with 21 bases remaining between them. The CDR3 consists of 16 residues. This CDR3 reads CASSLRLDGAGEKLFF. CDR3 in DNA: TGTGCCAGCAGTTTGAGGTTGGACGGAGCGGGTGAAAAACTGTTTTTT.

This chain uses TRBV7-3 with TRBJ2-6; weak D call: TRBD1 (6 bases). Trimming removed 2 bases at V and 1 base at J, with 15 bases between. The CDR3 totals 18 residues. CDR1 is SGHTA, CDR2 FQGTGA, per germline. CDR3 DNA: TGTGCCAGCAGCTTAGGCACAGGGCTTCATTCTGGGGCCAACGTCCTGACTTTC. It is translated as CASSLGTGLHSGANVLTF.

V gene TRBV5-1 combines with J gene TRBJ2-7, with 8 bases fitting TRBD1. The CDR3 has 15 amino acids. V shed 0 bases, J shed 6 bases, and the junction held 8 bases outside the gene matches. Germline loops: CDR1 SGHRS, CDR2 YFSETQ. The CDR3 nucleotides are TGCGCCAGCAGCTTGGTGGGACAGGAAGGAGGCGAGCAGTACTTC. It is translated as CASSLVGQEGGEQYF.